Presented here are 24 T cell receptor beta chains from one specimen sequenced in a study of neoadjuvant nivolumab and ipilimumab in lung cancer. Profiled with immunoSEQ multiplex PCR; TCRdb holds only in-frame clones, not every one. In the table there are approximately 17,000 clones, about 72% of which are singletons. This specimen consisted of tumor tissue, obtained after neoadjuvant nivolumab, alone or with ipilimumab, at or shortly before surgery. The receptor set was obtained from an adult with non-small cell lung cancer.

This clone was detected only once. The chain combines TRBV4-3 with TRBJ2-3; 12 positions match TRBD2. The CDR3 is made up of 16 amino acids. Germline V gene data show CDR1 as LGHNA and CDR2 as YSLEER. V dropped 1 base and J dropped 4; count of bases not matched to a gene: 3. The CDR3 bases are TGCGCCAGCAGCCAAGTACTAGCGGGGGGCGCAGATACGCAGTATTTT. Its translation is CASSQVLAGGADTQYF.

This CDR3 is CASSSDTYYEQYF. The CDR3 DNA reads as TGTGCCAGCAGCTCGGACACCTACTACGAGCAGTACTTC. The chain recombines TRBV2 with TRBJ2-7; a possible D gene is TRBD1 (5 bases). Trimming removed 6 bases from V and 3 bases from J, with 12 bases in between. The CDR3 runs 13 residues. The germline gives CDR1 SNHLY, CDR2 FYNNEI.

The chain uses TRBV7-2 and TRBJ1-5; perhaps TRBD1 as D (5 bases). This CDR3 spans 15 amino acids. Per the germline V gene, CDR1 is SGHTA and CDR2 is FQGNSA. V lost 1 base and J lost 1, with 8 bases in between. The CDR3 DNA reads as TGTGCCAGCAGCTTAGTCCAGGGAAGCAATCAGCCCCAGCATTTT. The encoded protein is CASSLVQGSNQPQHF.

The rearrangement uses TRBV2 and TRBJ1-1; D gene uncertain. Looked up from germline, CDR1 is SNHLY and CDR2 is FYNNEI. V gave up 7 bases and J gave up 0 bases, with 9 bases separating them. The CDR3 contains 13 residues. The CDR3: CASTPSVNTEAFF. The CDR3 DNA reads as TGTGCCAGCACTCCGTCGGTGAACACTGAAGCTTTCTTT.

This chain links TRBV19 with TRBJ2-7; D gene ambiguous. The CDR3 covers 14 residues. Trimming took off 0 bases at V and 0 bases at J, with 6 bases between the two ends. CDR1 is LNHDA and CDR2 is SQIVND in the germline V gene (reference sequence). Here the CDR3 DNA reads TGTGCCAGTAGTATAGACAGGAGCTCCTACGAGCAGTACTTC. This encodes CASSIDRSSYEQYF.

This sequence joins TRBV19 and TRBJ2-7; the D is unclear. Trimming took 4 bases from V and 0 from J, leaving 4 bases between them. The CDR3 has 12 amino acids. The V gene's germline CDR1 is LNHDA and CDR2 SQIVND (reference sequence). The CDR3 here is CASSTGSYEQYF. CDR3 bases: TGTGCCAGTAGTACCGGCTCCTACGAGCAGTACTTC.

This sequence joins TRBV4-3 and TRBJ2-7; the D gene is possibly TRBD2 (6 bases). Germline assignment: CDR1 LGHNA and CDR2 YSLEER. V lost 0 bases, J lost 2 bases, and 11 bases lay in between. The CDR3 extends over 15 amino acids. CDR3 DNA: TGCGCCAGCAGCCAAGACGACCGGGGGACCTACGAGCAGTACTTC. Protein product: CASSQDDRGTYEQYF.

The chain has TRBV7-3 and TRBJ1-1, with D uncertain. Germline CDR1 is SGHTA and CDR2 is FQGTGA. The CDR3 consists of 12 residues. Trimming took off 4 bases at V and 1 base at J, with 4 bases between the two ends. CDR3 DNA: TGTGCCAGCAGCTACCCGAACACTGAAGCTTTCTTT. Protein sequence: CASSYPNTEAFF.

The chain joins TRBV5-1 to TRBJ2-5; D might be TRBD2 (6 bases). V was pared by 2 bases and J by 2 bases, with 16 bases between. CDR1 SGHRS and CDR2 YFSETQ come from the germline V gene. The CDR3 is 16 amino acids. The CDR3 reads CASSFYRGRPQETQYF. CDR3 coding DNA: TGCGCCAGCAGCTTCTACCGGGGGAGACCTCAAGAGACCCAGTACTTC. The entire variable domain, with the rest obtained from reference TRBV5-1 and TRBJ2-5, is as follows: KAGVTQTPRYLIKTRGQQVTLSCSPISGHRSVSWYQQTPGQGLQFLFEYFSETQRNKGNFPGRFSGRQFSNSRSEMNVSTLELGDSALYLCASSFYRGRPQETQYFGPGTRLLVL.

V and J are TRBV11-2 and TRBJ1-5; D perhaps matches TRBD1 (6 bases). This CDR3 region has 15 residues. Per germline, CDR1 SGHAT and CDR2 FQNNGV. V was cut by 5 bases and J by 2 bases, with 13 bases left in between. The CDR3 bases are TGTGCCAGCAGCCGTTACCCAGGGGGCAATCAGCCCCAGCATTTT. Protein sequence: CASSRYPGGNQPQHF. Supplemented by reference TRBV11-2 and TRBJ1-5, the full variable domain reads EAGVAQSPRYKIIEKRQSVAFWCNPISGHATLYWYQQILGQGPKLLIQFQNNGVVDDSQLPKDRFSAERLKGVDSTLKIQPAKLEDSAVYLCASSRYPGGNQPQHFGDGTRLSIL.

This clone was counted between two and nine times. This chain uses TRBV11-2 with TRBJ1-2; D ambiguous. Trimming left V 5 bases short and J 1 base short, with 11 bases between. Germline values: CDR1 SGHAT, CDR2 FQNNGV. CDR3 length: 14 amino acids. CDR3 sequence: CASSQRPVNYGYTF. The CDR3, as DNA: TGTGCCAGCAGCCAACGCCCCGTTAACTATGGCTACACCTTC.

The genes are TRBV5-1 and TRBJ2-7, with 8 bases lining up with TRBD2. Germline V CDR1 and CDR2: SGHRS, YFSETQ. The V and J ends lost 2 bases and 2 bases, in that order; junction bases with no gene match: 6. The CDR3 is 15 residues long. The CDR3, as DNA: TGCGCCAGCAGCTTAGACGGGGGGGCCGCCTACGAGCAGTACTTC. It is translated as CASSLDGGAAYEQYF.

The V and J genes are TRBV5-4 and TRBJ2-3, with D perhaps being TRBD1 or TRBD2 (5 bases each). This CDR3 is built from 15 residues. Trimming left V 1 base short and J 1 base short, with 10 bases between. CDR1 and CDR2 (germline): SGHNT, YYREEE (reference sequence). The CDR3 DNA sequence: TGTGCCAGCAGCTTGCCCCTGGGGGGCACAGATACGCAGTATTTT. This sequence encodes CASSLPLGGTDTQYF.

The chain is built from TRBV18 and TRBJ2-3; D call uncertain. The V end lost 3 bases, the J end lost 4 bases, and 14 bases lay between the germline ends. Germline V gene sequence: CDR1 KGHSH, CDR2 LQKENI. The CDR3 consists of 15 residues. The CDR3, as DNA: TGTGCCAGCTCACCGAAGATCTGGCTTTCAGATACGCAGTATTTT. Translation: CASSPKIWLSDTQYF.

This clone is a singleton in its sample. A read error may produce the germline difference seen at one junction end. The chain uses TRBV5-4 and TRBJ2-5, with TRBD2 identical over 13 bases. CDR3 size: 16 residues. Germline CDR1 reads SGHNT; CDR2 reads YYREEE (reference sequence). The DNA for the CDR3 is TGTGCTAGCAGCGCCCCGGGACTAGCGGGGAGAGAGACCCAGTACTTC. Amino acid sequence: CASSAPGLAGRETQYF.

The V and J genes are TRBV11-2 and TRBJ1-2; possible D gene TRBD1, 5 bases. Germline V gene sequence: CDR1 SGHAT, CDR2 FQNNGV. The CDR3 runs 13 residues. V was trimmed by 3 bases and J by 6 bases, leaving 11 bases between them. CDR3 in DNA: TGTGCCAGCAGCTTCGACAGAGAGGATGGCTACACCTTC. Translated: CASSFDREDGYTF.

As to this clone: Sequence at one end of the junction differs from germline and may be a read error. The V gene is TRBV7-7, the J gene TRBJ1-3, with D uncertain. The germline V gene has CDR1 SSHAT and CDR2 FNYEAQ (reference sequence). This CDR3 is 15 amino acids long. The CDR3 coding sequence is TGTGCTAGCAGCTCGGACGTATCATCTGGAAACACCATATATTTT. This encodes CASSSDVSSGNTIYF.

The chain recombines TRBV6-5 with TRBJ1-1, with D unresolved. Germline V gene sequence: CDR1 MNHEY, CDR2 SVGAGI. V lost 2 bases and J lost 4, with 14 bases in between. CDR3 length: 15 residues. The CDR3 DNA follows: TGTGCCAGCAGTTACGCTTACAGTCGTGGCACTGAAGCTTTCTTT. As protein: CASSYAYSRGTEAFF.

This chain links TRBV10-3 with TRBJ2-2; D gene uncertain. The length of the CDR3 is 13 residues. V lost 3 bases and J 7 bases, leaving 9 bases between the germline ends. Germline-derived CDR1 and CDR2 are ENHRY and SYGVKD. The CDR3 DNA is TGTGCCATCAGTGATTTAGGGTACGGGGAGCTGTTTTTT. Its translation is CAISDLGYGELFF.

This chain joins TRBV13 and TRBJ2-1; D may correspond to TRBD1 or TRBD2 (5 bases each). CDR1 PRHDT and CDR2 FYEKMQ come from the germline V gene (reference sequence). The CDR3 runs 15 residues. V gave up 2 bases and J gave up 7 bases, with 15 bases separating them. This CDR3 reads CASSLTGRGSNEQFF. In DNA form, the CDR3 reads TGTGCCAGCAGCTTAACGGGACGGGGCTCGAATGAGCAGTTCTTC.

The genes are TRBV5-4 and TRBJ2-1, with 9 nucleotides matching TRBD1. V dropped 5 bases and J dropped 1; count of bases not matched to a gene: 4. CDR3 length equals 15 residues. The germline CDR1 and CDR2 sequences are SGHNT and YYREEE (reference sequence). CDR3 DNA sequence: TGTGCCAGCAGGCCGGGACAGGGATCCTACAATGAGCAGTTCTTC. Amino acid sequence: CASRPGQGSYNEQFF.

The J gene is TRBJ1-1, the V gene TRBV11-3; D gene ambiguous. Germline V CDR1 and CDR2: SGHNT, YENEEA. The CDR3 contains 13 residues. Deletions cut 2 bases from V and 0 bases from J, with 4 bases between. The CDR3 protein is CASSLWMNTEAFF. In DNA form, the CDR3 reads TGTGCCAGCAGCTTATGGATGAACACTGAAGCTTTCTTT.

The V and J genes are TRBV2 and TRBJ2-3, with 8 bases lining up with TRBD2. The trim removed 7 bases at V and 1 base at J, leaving 4 bases unmatched. The V gene's germline CDR1 is SNHLY and CDR2 FYNNEI. The CDR3 runs to 14 residues. The CDR3 DNA reads as TGTGCCAGCACAGGAGCGGGGGGCACAGATACGCAGTATTTT. It is translated as CASTGAGGTDTQYF.

The chain employs TRBV7-9 and TRBJ2-7, with 7 bases aligning to TRBD2. The V and J ends lost 3 bases and 0 bases, in that order; junction bases with no gene match: 5. The CDR3 runs to 15 residues. Germline CDR1 reads SEHNR; CDR2 reads FQNEAQ (reference sequence). CDR3 nucleotide sequence: TGTGCCAGCAGCTTTACGGGGGGAAGCTCCTACGAGCAGTACTTC. As protein: CASSFTGGSSYEQYF.